This T cell receptor beta chain was sequenced during a study of cytomegalovirus exposure and HLA in healthy donors. As regards this clone: The antigen remains undetermined.

From germline, CDR1 is SGHRS and CDR2 YFSETQ. The CDR3 consists of 14 residues. Notes on the study in general: TCR clusters originating in the first cohort tended to co-occur in the 100 to 150 validation repertoires, according to a later analysis.

Sequencing was performed with immunoSEQ multiplex PCR; in TCRdb, only in-frame clones are kept and a portion is missing. The sample records more than 80,000 clones, roughly 96% being singletons. The J gene is TRBJ2-2, the V gene TRBV5-1, with D uncertain. Sequencing was performed on PBMCs. This clonotype originated in a woman between 18 and 29 years old in good health and CMV-seronegative. This CDR3 reads CATRQSSDTGELFF. DNA for the CDR3: TGCGCAACGAGGCAATCTTCGGACACCGGGGAGCTGTTTTTT.